The entry that follows covers one T cell receptor (beta chain) sequence. The data originate from a study of T cell changes during pregnancy in multiple sclerosis. CDR1 MNHNS and CDR2 SASEGT come from the germline V gene. The J segment lost 4 bases and the V segment lost 2 bases, leaving 7 bases of the junction unmatched. CDR3 length equals 16 residues. The data were produced by immunoSEQ multiplex PCR, yet TCRdb's version contains in-frame clones alone and is incomplete. The sample contains 80,000 to 100,000 clones, roughly 92% of which appear only once. The sequence was collected from a female donor with multiple sclerosis, enrolled in a pregnancy study. The chain employs TRBV6-1 and TRBJ2-1, with 8 bases identical to TRBD2. This specimen was peripheral blood, taken after pregnancy. DNA of the CDR3: TGTGCCAGCAGTGAACAGGCTAGCGGGTATTACAATGAGCAGTTCTTC. It yields the protein CASSEQASGYYNEQFF.